These 10 T cell receptor beta chains were sequenced from one sample in a study of a mutant IDH1 vaccine in newly diagnosed glioma. The time point: week 23, last vaccination. With topical imiquimod, each dose of the vaccine consisted of 300 ug of mutant IDH1 20-mer peptide. This table comes from immunoSEQ multiplex PCR, and its TCRdb copy is limited to in-frame clones, with some not included. This sample has approximately 67,000 clones, with about 87% found just once. These receptors' targets are unknown. The sequencing here drew on PBMCs, taken from a glioma patient whose treatment included an IDH1 peptide vaccine. The receptors were sampled from a man younger than 30 with glioma.

V and J are TRBV4-3 and TRBJ2-7; D is unclear. CDR1 and CDR2 from the germline V gene are LGHNA and YSLEER. Trimming left V 0 bases short and J 6 bases short, with 9 bases between. The CDR3 runs to 13 residues. CDR3 coding DNA: TGCGCCAGCAGCCAAGAGGCGGAGAGCGAGCAGTACTTC. Amino acid sequence: CASSQEAESEQYF.

The chain links TRBV28 to TRBJ1-5, with D unresolved. The CDR3 contains 15 residues. Germline V gene lookup returns CDR1 MDHEN and CDR2 SYDVKM. Trimming took off 6 bases at V and 7 bases at J, with 19 bases between the two ends. The CDR3 region is CASRLAAERLQPQHF. DNA for the CDR3: TGTGCCAGCAGGCTGGCGGCCGAGAGATTACAGCCCCAGCATTTT.

The genes are TRBV9 and TRBJ2-7, with unresolved D. In germline, CDR1 is SGDLS, CDR2 YYNGEE. This CDR3 has 13 amino acids. V was pared by 0 bases and J by 6 bases, with 10 bases between. CDR3: CASSVEQSGEQYF. In DNA, the CDR3 is TGTGCCAGCAGCGTAGAGCAATCAGGCGAGCAGTACTTC.

This clone was seen only a few times. The chain recombines TRBV19 with TRBJ1-1; TRBD1 aligns across 8 bases. V lost 3 bases, J lost 7 bases, and 4 bases stayed unmatched. The CDR3 totals 13 residues. Germline-derived CDR1 and CDR2 are LNHDA and SQIVND (reference sequence). CDR3 in amino acids: CASSIGTGLEAFF. In DNA form, the CDR3 reads TGTGCCAGTAGTATCGGGACAGGCCTTGAAGCTTTCTTT.

This clone was found once. This chain connects TRBV25-1 to TRBJ2-2; D might be TRBD2 (5 bases). CDR3 length: 13 residues. The ends were cut back, 1 base at V and 7 bases at J, with 7 bases in the middle. The germline V gene has CDR1 MGHDK and CDR2 SYGVNS. Here the CDR3 DNA reads TGTGCCAGCAGTGAATGGGGAGTCGGGGAGCTGTTTTTT. Amino acid sequence: CASSEWGVGELFF.

The chain recombines TRBV7-2 with TRBJ2-3, with D possibly called TRBD1 or TRBD2 (5 bases each). Trimming pared 1 base from V and 2 bases from J, leaving 16 bases between. Germline V gene data show CDR1 as SGHTA and CDR2 as FQGNSA. This CDR3 is 17 amino acids long. DNA for the CDR3: TGTGCCAGCAGCTTAGTGTTTAGGGGAGACCCCACAGATACGCAGTATTTT. This translates into CASSLVFRGDPTDTQYF. Full variable domain (outside the CDR3, taken from reference TRBV7-2 and TRBJ2-3): GAGVSQSPSNKVTEKGKDVELRCDPISGHTALYWYRQSLGQGLEFLIYFQGNSAPDKSGLPSDRFSAERTGGSVSTLTIQRTQQEDSAVYLCASSLVFRGDPTDTQYFGPGTRLTVL.

The chain links TRBV4-3 to TRBJ2-7, with D possibly matching TRBD2 (6 bases). The germline V gene has CDR1 LGHNA and CDR2 YSLEER. V was shortened by 1 base and J by 0 bases, with 10 bases between the two germline ends. The CDR3 sequence is 15 residues long. This CDR3 is CASSQVADSSYEQYF. CDR3 bases: TGCGCCAGCAGCCAAGTAGCGGATAGCTCCTACGAGCAGTACTTC.

This chain connects TRBV6-6 to TRBJ1-1, with a possible D match to TRBD1 (5 bases). The ends were cut back, 5 bases at V and 5 bases at J, with 12 bases in the middle. The CDR3 extends over 13 amino acids. Germline values: CDR1 MNHNY, CDR2 SVGAGI (reference sequence). CDR3 in amino acids: CASSPPTVTEAFF. The CDR3 DNA reads TGTGCCAGCAGTCCCCCGACAGTGACTGAAGCTTTCTTT.

This sequence joins TRBV5-1 and TRBJ1-1, with D uncertain. V shed 2 bases and J shed 0 bases, with 8 bases lying between them. The CDR3 runs to 14 residues. Per germline, CDR1 SGHRS and CDR2 YFSETQ. CDR3 nucleotides: TGCGCCAGCAGCTTCAACTTCTTGAACACTGAAGCTTTCTTT. It translates to CASSFNFLNTEAFF.

This clone has only a few counts. The chain combines TRBV21-1 with TRBJ1-2; the listed D gene, TRBD1, was not tested against the DNA. TRBV21-1 is reported as a pseudogene. The CDR3 consists of 13 residues. CDR3 in DNA: TGTGCCAGTTTGAAGGGGGCCCCAAGCGGCTACACCTTC. Translating it yields CASLKGAPSGYTF.